This T cell receptor (beta chain) is drawn from a study of cytomegalovirus exposure and HLA in healthy donors. Broader study findings: Follow-up analysis seemed to connect common viral pathogens with several of the most significant clusters identified. Per published accounts, TCR beta sequences correctly predicted the HLA-A and HLA-B alleles of most subjects.

Turning to this clone: Its specificity is unknown.

Germline values: CDR1 LGHNA, CDR2 YNFKEQ. This CDR3 is 13 amino acids long. Trimming cost V 4 bases and J 5 bases, with 11 bases left between them. Primers included in the PCR were 60 Vbeta and 13 Jbeta primers. Some clones are missing from TCRdb's copy, which holds only in-frame ones; the method was immunoSEQ multiplex PCR. The data contain fewer than 200,000 clones, about 82% of them singletons. The rearrangement links TRBV4-2 to TRBJ2-5; perhaps TRBD2 as D (6 bases). The receptor was derived from a female donor in good health and CMV-seronegative. Sequencing input: PBMCs. The CDR3, as DNA: TGTGCCAGCAGCCCGTTTGGAGGGGAGACCCAGTACTTC. Protein: CASSPFGGETQYF.